One sample yielded the 13 T cell receptor beta chains listed below, sequenced in a study of blood T cell repertoires in COVID-19 (dated by TCRdb to 2018 to 2021). Library preparation employed the immunoSEQ multiplex PCR assay. The table comes from immuneACCESS by way of TCRdb, which keeps in-frame sequences with V and J called. Part of the clones is missing from these tables; in studies checked, under half for an unresolved V gene and the rest for unknown reasons. The sample records hundreds of thousands of clones, about nine tenths of which are singletons. The top ten constitute approximately 0.25% of the sample. Sequencing was done on a sample of peripheral blood. Every receptor here comes from a woman under 30 with acute or convalescent COVID-19.

The chain couples TRBV2 to TRBJ1-4; D remains ambiguous. Per germline, CDR1 SNHLY and CDR2 FYNNEI. V was shortened by 8 bases and J by 2 bases, with 12 bases between the two germline ends. The CDR3 length is 14 residues. The CDR3 DNA reads TGTGCCAGCCTCCGGCCGGGGACTAATGAAAAACTGTTTTTT. Amino acids: CASLRPGTNEKLFF.

For this clone: Other DNA sequences within the sample encode an identical CDR3. The chain links TRBV19 to TRBJ2-1; D remains unclear. The CDR3 is made up of 13 amino acids. Per germline, CDR1 LNHDA and CDR2 SQIVND (reference sequence). The ends were cut back, 1 base at V and 3 bases at J, with 4 bases in the middle. The CDR3 loop reads CASSIGLYNEQFF. In DNA, the CDR3 is TGTGCCAGTAGTATAGGACTCTACAATGAGCAGTTCTTC.

This chain joins TRBV5-1 and TRBJ2-7; 10 nucleotides align to TRBD2. V shed 4 bases and J 7 bases; nucleotides not matched to a gene: 11. This CDR3 contains 15 residues. CDR1 is SGHRS and CDR2 is YFSETQ in the germline V gene. The CDR3, as DNA: TGCGCCAGCAGCCTATCTCTAGCGGGGGTGTGGGAGCAGTACTTC. Its protein is CASSLSLAGVWEQYF.

The chain links TRBV5-4 to TRBJ1-2; 9 bases agree with TRBD1. This CDR3 is built from 15 residues. Germline V gene data show CDR1 as SGHNT and CDR2 as YYREEE (reference sequence). With V trimmed by 0 bases and J by 5 bases, 5 bases remained unmatched. The CDR3 protein is CASSLGGTGLYGYTF. For the CDR3, the DNA is TGTGCCAGCAGCTTGGGCGGGACAGGGTTATATGGCTACACCTTC.

About this clone itself: The junction shows a germline mismatch at one end, possibly a read error. V is TRBV4-2 and J is TRBJ1-2, with no clear D. This CDR3 has 16 amino acids. Germline lookup yields CDR1 LGHNA and CDR2 YNFKEQ. The CDR3 DNA is TGTGCCAGCAGCCAAGATTTGCTGTCCTACTACTACGGCTACACCTTC. Its protein product is CASSQDLLSYYYGYTF.

The chain has TRBV6-2 or TRBV6-3 and TRBJ2-7, with TRBD1 matching over 8 bases. The germline gives CDR1 MNHEY, CDR2 SVGEGT. The V and J ends lost 0 bases and 7 bases, in that order; junction bases with no gene match: 2. CDR3 length: 13 amino acids. The CDR3 DNA follows: TGTGCCAGCAGTTACTCGAGACAGGGGGAGCAGTACTTC. Amino acids: CASSYSRQGEQYF.

The rearrangement joins TRBV19 to TRBJ1-3; D is unclear. The CDR3 totals 14 residues. Deletions cut 5 bases from V and 0 bases from J, with 8 bases between. CDR1 is LNHDA, CDR2 SQIVND, per germline (reference sequence). CDR3 sequence (DNA): TGTGCCAGTAGTCCTATATACTCTGGAAACACCATATATTTT. It encodes CASSPIYSGNTIYF.

This clone was found once. The chain is built from TRBV5-1 and TRBJ1-2; 8 bases are shared with TRBD1. The CDR3 extends over 13 amino acids. V trimming: 4 bases; J trimming: 5 bases; junction bases outside the gene matches: 4. The germline V gene encodes CDR1 SGHRS and CDR2 YFSETQ. The CDR3 region has the DNA TGCGCCAGCAGCCCGGACAGGGAGTATGGCTACACCTTC. As protein: CASSPDREYGYTF.

This chain uses TRBV19 with TRBJ2-2; TRBD1 matches at 7 bases. This CDR3 contains 15 residues. CDR1 and CDR2 (germline): LNHDA, SQIVND (reference sequence). After removal of 6 bases from V and 0 bases from J, the junction contained 4 bases not matched to a gene. The CDR3 bases are TGTGCCAGTAGGAGACAGGGTTCGAACACCGGGGAGCTGTTTTTT. Its translation: CASRRQGSNTGELFF.

The genes are TRBV5-1 and TRBJ1-2; maybe TRBD1 (6 bases). Germline values: CDR1 SGHRS, CDR2 YFSETQ. Between the trimmed V and J ends, which lost 4 bases and 12 bases, there was a span of 16 bases. The length of the CDR3 is 12 residues. CDR3 DNA sequence: TGCGCCAGCAGCCTAGACAGGTCTAGAAACACCTTC. Translating it yields CASSLDRSRNTF.

The chain couples TRBV5-1 to TRBJ1-2, with D hard to call. V lost 0 bases and J lost 8, with 14 bases in between. Germline assignment: CDR1 SGHRS and CDR2 YFSETQ. CDR3 length: 14 amino acids. In DNA form, the CDR3 reads TGCGCCAGCAGCTTGGCGGCGACCCCGGGAGGCTACACCTTC. Its protein product is CASSLAATPGGYTF.

V usage is TRBV12-3 or TRBV12-4 and J usage is TRBJ1-2, with a weak D call TRBD1 (5 bases). The CDR3 loop spans 13 amino acids. Trimming removed 1 base at V and 2 bases at J, with 5 bases between. The CDR3 protein is CASSLGTNYGYTF. CDR3 DNA sequence: TGTGCCAGCAGTTTAGGGACAAACTATGGCTACACCTTC.

In DNA, the CDR3 is TGTGCCAGCAGCTTGACTCCCGGCTACACCTTC. Its translation is CASSLTPGYTF. This chain uses TRBV5-8 with TRBJ1-2; D not resolved. The germline V gene encodes CDR1 SGHTS and CDR2 YDEGEE. The V end was cut by 1 base, the J end by 8 bases, with 6 bases between. The CDR3 consists of 11 residues.